This T cell receptor (beta chain) was recorded in a study of regulatory T cells in long-lasting Graves disease. About the study: Patients met the persistent Graves' disease definition after over 5 years of antithyroid drugs with positive TSH receptor antibodies.

V was pared by 0 bases and J by 11 bases, with 13 bases between. This CDR3 contains 13 residues. Germline V lookup: CDR1 SEHNR, CDR2 FQNEAQ (reference sequence). Arm-PCR of CDR3 regions with iRepertoire HTBI primers generated TCR beta libraries. In the authors' workflow: Identification of gene segments yielded 60 or so TRBV and roughly 15 TRBJ across samples. TCRdb processed the multiplex PCR reads anew with MiXCR; each CDR3 protein has one entry. The V and J calls shown here were made by TCRdb, not taken from the authors' results. The table shows over 650,000 distinct CDR3 sequences, with 30% occurring only once. Regarding time point: persistent/refractory GD, antithyroid drugs over 5 years with positive TRAb. With RNA extracted from PBMCs as input, the TCR library was made.

The source was peripheral blood mononuclear cells (PBMCs), collected when the disease was refractory, from a patient treated with antithyroid drugs. The V gene is TRBV7-9, the J gene TRBJ1-1; D gene uncertain. This receptor was obtained from a female donor with Graves disease. This chain's CDR3 is CASSLAVPGLAFF. The DNA for the CDR3 is TGTGCCAGCAGCTTAGCGGTCCCGGGATTGGCTTTCTTT. The complete variable domain, with remaining parts taken from reference TRBV7-9 and TRBJ1-1, reads DTGVSQNPRHKITKRGQNVTFRCDPISEHNRLYWYRQTLGQGPEFLTYFQNEAQLEKSRLLSDRFSAERPKGSFSTLEIQRTEQGDSAMYLCASSLAVPGLAFFGQGTRLTVV.